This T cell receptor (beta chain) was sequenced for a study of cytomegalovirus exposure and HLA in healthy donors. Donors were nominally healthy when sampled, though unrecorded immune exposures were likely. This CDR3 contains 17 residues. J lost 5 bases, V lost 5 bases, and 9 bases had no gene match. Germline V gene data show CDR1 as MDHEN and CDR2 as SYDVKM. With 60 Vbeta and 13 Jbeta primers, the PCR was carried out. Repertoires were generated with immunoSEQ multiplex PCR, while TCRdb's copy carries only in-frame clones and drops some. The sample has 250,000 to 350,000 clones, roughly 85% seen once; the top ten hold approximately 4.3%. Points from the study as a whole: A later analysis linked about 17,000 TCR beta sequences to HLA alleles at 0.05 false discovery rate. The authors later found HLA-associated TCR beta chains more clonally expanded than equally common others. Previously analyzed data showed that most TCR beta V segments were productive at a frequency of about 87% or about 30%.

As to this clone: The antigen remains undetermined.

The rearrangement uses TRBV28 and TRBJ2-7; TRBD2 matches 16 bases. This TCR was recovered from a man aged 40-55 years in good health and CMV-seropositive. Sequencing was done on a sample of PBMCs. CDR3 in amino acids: CASSPAGTSGRANEQYF. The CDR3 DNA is TGTGCCAGCAGTCCCGCCGGGACTAGCGGGAGGGCTAACGAGCAGTACTTC. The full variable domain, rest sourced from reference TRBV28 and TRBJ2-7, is DVKVTQSSRYLVKRTGEKVFLECVQDMDHENMFWYRQDPGLGLRLIYFSYDVKMKEKGDIPEGYSVSREKKERFSLILESASTNQTSMYLCASSPAGTSGRANEQYFGPGTRLTVT.